This TCR beta chain originates from a study of response to subunit inactivated influenza vaccine. Study-level points and caveats: Authors suggested few new T cells are recruited by each seasonal influenza vaccination.

In TCRdb, the RT-PCR reads were re-called with MiXCR into one record per CDR3 protein. The sample comprises around 530,000 distinct CDR3 sequences, approximately 12% of which are singletons, and more than 8.5% rests with the top ten. The CDR3 has 16 amino acids. The V and J ends lost 0 bases and 4 bases respectively, with 12 bases between them. Germline V gene data show CDR1 as WNHNN and CDR2 as SYGVQD (reference sequence). A word on this clonotype: Its antigen remains unidentified.

The sequence was obtained from a man aged 45-60 years who received an inactivated influenza vaccine. The chain links TRBV10-1 to TRBJ2-2; D is unresolved. Sample: PBMCs from blood, taken on the day of vaccination. For the CDR3, the DNA is TGCGCCAGCAGTGAGTCCTGGGATCTGGGCACCGGGGAGCTGTTTTTT. This codes for CASSESWDLGTGELFF.